The clone carrying this T cell receptor beta chain was seen only a few times. Its antigen is unknown. The data were taken from a study of T cell repertoires in cytomegalovirus infection. For the study at large: Public TCR beta signatures were indicative of both CMV infection and a matching HLA type.

Trimming removed 3 bases from V and 2 bases from J, with 13 bases in between. The CDR3 runs 16 residues. Findings and caveats of the study: HLA-C-restricted CMV-specific TCR beta clonotypes were dominant in the ex vivo response.

TCRdb called the reads again in MiXCR, with one record for every CDR3 protein. The profile shows about 360,000 distinct CDR3 sequences, 15% to 20% of them singletons. V gene TRBV12-3 or TRBV12-4 combines with J gene TRBJ2-2; tentatively, D is TRBD2 (6 bases). The sequence was obtained from a human donor in good health (CMV status not recorded). Some clones in this sample may be carry-over from other donors' samples. The specimen was PBMCs. The CDR3 region has the DNA TGTGCCAGCAGTTTGGCGGGGCCGCCTAACACCGGGGAGCTGTTTTTT. It translates to CASSLAGPPNTGELFF.